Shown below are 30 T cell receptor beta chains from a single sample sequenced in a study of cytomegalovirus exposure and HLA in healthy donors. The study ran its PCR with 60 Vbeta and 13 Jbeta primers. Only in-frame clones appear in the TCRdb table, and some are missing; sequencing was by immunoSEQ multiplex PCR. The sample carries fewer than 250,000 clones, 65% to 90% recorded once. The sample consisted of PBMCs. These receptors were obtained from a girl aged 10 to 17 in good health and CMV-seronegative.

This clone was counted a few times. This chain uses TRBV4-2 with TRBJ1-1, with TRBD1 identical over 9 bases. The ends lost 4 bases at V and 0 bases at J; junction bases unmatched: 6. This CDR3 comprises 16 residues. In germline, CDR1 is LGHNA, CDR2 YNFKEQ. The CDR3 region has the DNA TGTGCCAGCAGCCGCCTCCGGGACAGGGTGAACACTGAAGCTTTCTTT. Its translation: CASSRLRDRVNTEAFF.

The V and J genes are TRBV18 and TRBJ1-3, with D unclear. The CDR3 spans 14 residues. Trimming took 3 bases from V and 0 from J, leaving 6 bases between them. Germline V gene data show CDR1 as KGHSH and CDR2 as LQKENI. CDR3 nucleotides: TGTGCCAGCTCACCGTCCTTCTCTGGAAACACCATATATTTT. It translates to CASSPSFSGNTIYF.

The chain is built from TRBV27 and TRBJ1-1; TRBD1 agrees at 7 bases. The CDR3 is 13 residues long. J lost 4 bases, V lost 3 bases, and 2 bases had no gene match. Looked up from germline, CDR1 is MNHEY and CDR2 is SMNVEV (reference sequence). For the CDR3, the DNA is TGTGCCAGCAGTTTGTACAGGGGCACTGAAGCTTTCTTT. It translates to CASSLYRGTEAFF.

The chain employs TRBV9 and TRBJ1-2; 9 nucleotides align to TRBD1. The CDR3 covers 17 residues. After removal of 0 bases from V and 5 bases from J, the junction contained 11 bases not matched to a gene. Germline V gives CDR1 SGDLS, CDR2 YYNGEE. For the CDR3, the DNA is TGTGCCAGCAGCGTAGAGGGGGGACAGGGACAGGGTTATGGCTACACCTTC. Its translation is CASSVEGGQGQGYGYTF.

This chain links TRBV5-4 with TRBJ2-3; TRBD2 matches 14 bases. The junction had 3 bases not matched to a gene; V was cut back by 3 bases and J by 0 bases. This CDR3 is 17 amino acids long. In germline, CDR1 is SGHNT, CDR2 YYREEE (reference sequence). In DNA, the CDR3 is TGTGCCAGCAGCTCCGGGACTAGCGGGGGAAGCACAGATACGCAGTATTTT. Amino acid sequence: CASSSGTSGGSTDTQYF. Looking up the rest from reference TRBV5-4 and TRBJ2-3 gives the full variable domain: ETGVTQSPTHLIKTRGQQVTLRCSSQSGHNTVSWYQQALGQGPQFIFQYYREEENGRGNFPPRFSGLQFPNYSSELNVNALELDDSALYLCASSSGTSGGSTDTQYFGPGTRLTVL.

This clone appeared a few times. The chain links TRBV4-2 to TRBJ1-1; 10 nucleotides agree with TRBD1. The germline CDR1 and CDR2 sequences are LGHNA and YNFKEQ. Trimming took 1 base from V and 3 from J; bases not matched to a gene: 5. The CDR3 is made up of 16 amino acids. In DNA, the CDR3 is TGTGCCAGCAGCCAAGCGGACAGGGGGGGAGACACTGAAGCTTTCTTT. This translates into CASSQADRGGDTEAFF.

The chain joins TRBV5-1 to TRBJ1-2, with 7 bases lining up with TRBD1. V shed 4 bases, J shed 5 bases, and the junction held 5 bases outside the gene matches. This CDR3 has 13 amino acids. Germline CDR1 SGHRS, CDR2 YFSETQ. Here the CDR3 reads CASSGGTEYGYTF. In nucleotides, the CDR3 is TGCGCCAGCAGCGGCGGGACAGAGTATGGCTACACCTTC. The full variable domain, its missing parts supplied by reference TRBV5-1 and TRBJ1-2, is KAGVTQTPRYLIKTRGQQVTLSCSPISGHRSVSWYQQTPGQGLQFLFEYFSETQRNKGNFPGRFSGRQFSNSRSEMNVSTLELGDSALYLCASSGGTEYGYTFGSGTRLTVV.

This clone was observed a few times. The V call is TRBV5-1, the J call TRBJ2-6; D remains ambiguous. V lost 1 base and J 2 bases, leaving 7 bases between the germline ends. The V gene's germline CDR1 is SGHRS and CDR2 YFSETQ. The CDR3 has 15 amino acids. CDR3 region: CASSLYSAGANVLTF. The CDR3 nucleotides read TGCGCCAGCAGCTTGTACTCGGCTGGGGCCAACGTCCTGACTTTC. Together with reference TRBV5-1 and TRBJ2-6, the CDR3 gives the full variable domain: KAGVTQTPRYLIKTRGQQVTLSCSPISGHRSVSWYQQTPGQGLQFLFEYFSETQRNKGNFPGRFSGRQFSNSRSEMNVSTLELGDSALYLCASSLYSAGANVLTFGAGSRLTVL.

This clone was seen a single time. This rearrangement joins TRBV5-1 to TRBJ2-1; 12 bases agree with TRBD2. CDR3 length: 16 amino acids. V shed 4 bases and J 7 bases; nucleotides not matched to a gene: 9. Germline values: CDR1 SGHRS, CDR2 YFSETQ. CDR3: CASSRQTSGSSNEQFF. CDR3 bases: TGCGCCAGCAGCCGGCAGACTAGCGGGAGTTCGAATGAGCAGTTCTTC.

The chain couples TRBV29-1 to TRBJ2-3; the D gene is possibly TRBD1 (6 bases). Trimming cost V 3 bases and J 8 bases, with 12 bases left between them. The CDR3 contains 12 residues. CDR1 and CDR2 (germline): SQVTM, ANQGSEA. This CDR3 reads CSVDEDRSTQYF. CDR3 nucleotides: TGCAGCGTTGATGAAGACAGGTCTACGCAGTATTTT.

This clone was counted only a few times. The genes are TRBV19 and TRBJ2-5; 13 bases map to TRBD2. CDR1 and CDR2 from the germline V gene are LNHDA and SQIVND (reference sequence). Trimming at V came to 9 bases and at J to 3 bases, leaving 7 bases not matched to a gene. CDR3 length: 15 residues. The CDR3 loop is CASRLAGGIEETQYF. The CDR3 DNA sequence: TGTGCCAGCCGACTAGCGGGAGGAATCGAAGAGACCCAGTACTTC.

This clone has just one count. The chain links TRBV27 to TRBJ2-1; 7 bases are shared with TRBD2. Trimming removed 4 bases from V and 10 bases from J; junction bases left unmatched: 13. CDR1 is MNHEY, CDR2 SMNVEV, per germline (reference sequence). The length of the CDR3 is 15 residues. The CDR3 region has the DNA TGTGCCAGCAGTTGGAGGGACTACCCAATGTCGGAGCAGTTCTTC. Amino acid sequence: CASSWRDYPMSEQFF.

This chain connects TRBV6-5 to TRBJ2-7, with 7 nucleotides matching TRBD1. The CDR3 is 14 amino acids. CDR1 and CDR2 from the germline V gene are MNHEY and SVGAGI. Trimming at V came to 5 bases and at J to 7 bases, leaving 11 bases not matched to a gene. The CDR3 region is CASSRTGDSKEQYF. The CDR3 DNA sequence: TGTGCCAGCAGTCGCACCGGGGACAGTAAGGAGCAGTACTTC.

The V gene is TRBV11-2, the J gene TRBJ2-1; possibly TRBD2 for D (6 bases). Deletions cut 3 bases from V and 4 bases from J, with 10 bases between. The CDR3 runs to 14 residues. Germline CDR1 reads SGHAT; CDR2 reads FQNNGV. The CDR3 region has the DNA TGTGCCAGCAGCTTTGGGACTTTTTACAATGAGCAGTTCTTC. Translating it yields CASSFGTFYNEQFF.

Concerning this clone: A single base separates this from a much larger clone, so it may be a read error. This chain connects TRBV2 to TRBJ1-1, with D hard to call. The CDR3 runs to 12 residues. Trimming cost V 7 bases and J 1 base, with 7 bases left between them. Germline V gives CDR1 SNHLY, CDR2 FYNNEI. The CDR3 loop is CASTWQNTEAFF. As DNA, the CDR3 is TGTGCCAGCACCTGGCAGAACACTGAAGCTTTCTTT. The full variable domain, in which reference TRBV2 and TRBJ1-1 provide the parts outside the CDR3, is EPEVTQTPSHQVTQMGQEVILRCVPISNHLYFYWYRQILGQKVEFLVSFYNNEISEKSEIFDDQFSVERPDGSNFTLKIRSTKLEDSAMYFCASTWQNTEAFFGQGTRLTVV.

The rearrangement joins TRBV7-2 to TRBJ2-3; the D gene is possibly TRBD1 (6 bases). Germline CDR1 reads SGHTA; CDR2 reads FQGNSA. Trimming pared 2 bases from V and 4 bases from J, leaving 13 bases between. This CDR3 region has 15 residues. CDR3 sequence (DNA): TGTGCCAGCAGCTTAAACACAGGGCGGGCAGATACGCAGTATTTT. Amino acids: CASSLNTGRADTQYF.

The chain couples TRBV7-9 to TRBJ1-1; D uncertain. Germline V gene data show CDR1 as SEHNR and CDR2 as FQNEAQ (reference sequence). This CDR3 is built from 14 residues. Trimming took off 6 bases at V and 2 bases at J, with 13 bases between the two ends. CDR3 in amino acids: CASSLMGVNTEAFF. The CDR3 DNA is TGTGCCAGCAGTCTAATGGGAGTTAACACTGAAGCTTTCTTT.

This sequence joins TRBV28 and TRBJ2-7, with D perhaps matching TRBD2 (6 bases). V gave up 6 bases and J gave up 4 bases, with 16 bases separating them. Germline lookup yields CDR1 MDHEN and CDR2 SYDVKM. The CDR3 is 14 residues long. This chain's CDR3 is CASRPYGSRYEQYF. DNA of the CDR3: TGTGCCAGCAGACCCTACGGGAGTCGGTACGAGCAGTACTTC.

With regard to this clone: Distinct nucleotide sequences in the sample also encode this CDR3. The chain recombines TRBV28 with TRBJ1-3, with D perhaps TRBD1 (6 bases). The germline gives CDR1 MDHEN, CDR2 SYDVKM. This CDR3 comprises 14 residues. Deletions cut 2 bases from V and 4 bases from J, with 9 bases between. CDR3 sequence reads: CASSLQGRGNTIYF. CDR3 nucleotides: TGTGCCAGCAGTTTACAGGGGAGAGGAAACACCATATATTTT. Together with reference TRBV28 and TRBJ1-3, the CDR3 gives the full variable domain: DVKVTQSSRYLVKRTGEKVFLECVQDMDHENMFWYRQDPGLGLRLIYFSYDVKMKEKGDIPEGYSVSREKKERFSLILESASTNQTSMYLCASSLQGRGNTIYFGEGSWLTVV.

The DNA of the CDR3 is TGTGCCAGCAGCGTAGGGTATTCCCGGGACAGGGATGAAAAACTGTTTTTT. Protein sequence: CASSVGYSRDRDEKLFF. The J gene is TRBJ1-4, the V gene TRBV9; 9 bases align to TRBD1. After removal of 0 bases from V and 6 bases from J, the junction contained 9 bases not matched to a gene. CDR3 length: 17 amino acids. CDR1 is SGDLS and CDR2 is YYNGEE in the germline V gene.

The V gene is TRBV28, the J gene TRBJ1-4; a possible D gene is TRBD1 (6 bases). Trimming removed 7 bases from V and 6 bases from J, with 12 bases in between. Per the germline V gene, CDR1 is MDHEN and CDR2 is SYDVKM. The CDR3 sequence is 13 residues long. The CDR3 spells CASTRGGDEKLFF. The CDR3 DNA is TGTGCCAGCACTAGGGGGGGGGATGAAAAACTGTTTTTT.

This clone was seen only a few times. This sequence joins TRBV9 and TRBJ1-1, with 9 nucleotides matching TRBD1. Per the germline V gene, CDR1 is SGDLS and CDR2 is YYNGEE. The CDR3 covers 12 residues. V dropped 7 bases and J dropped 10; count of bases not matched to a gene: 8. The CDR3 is CASDRGAGGAFF. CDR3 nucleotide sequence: TGTGCCAGCGACAGGGGGGCGGGGGGAGCTTTCTTT.

The CDR3 protein is CASSPMAFF. The CDR3, as DNA: TGTGCCAGCAGCCCCATGGCTTTCTTT. J is TRBJ1-1 and V is TRBV7-7, with no clear D. Germline lookup yields CDR1 SSHAT and CDR2 FNYEAQ (reference sequence). V was clipped by 5 bases and J by 11 bases, with 6 bases between them. The CDR3 length is 9 residues.

The CDR3 loop reads CASIGGGRETQYF. CDR3 coding DNA: TGTGCCAGCATTGGGGGGGGGAGAGAGACCCAGTACTTC. The chain employs TRBV28 and TRBJ2-5; 7 bases agree with TRBD2. Losses at the gene ends were 7 bases for V and 4 bases for J; bases not matched to a gene: 6. The CDR3 sequence is 13 residues long. CDR1 and CDR2 (germline): MDHEN, SYDVKM.

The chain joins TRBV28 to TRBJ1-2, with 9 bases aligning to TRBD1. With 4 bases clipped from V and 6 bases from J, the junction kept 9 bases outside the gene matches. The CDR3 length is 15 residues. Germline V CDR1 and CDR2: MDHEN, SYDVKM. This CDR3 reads CASSSQGARENGYTF. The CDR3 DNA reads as TGTGCCAGCAGTTCACAGGGGGCGCGAGAGAATGGCTACACCTTC.

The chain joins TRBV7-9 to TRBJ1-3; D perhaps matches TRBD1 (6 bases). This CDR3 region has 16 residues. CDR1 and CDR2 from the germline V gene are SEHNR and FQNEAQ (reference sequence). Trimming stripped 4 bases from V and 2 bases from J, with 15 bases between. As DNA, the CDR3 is TGTGCCAGCAGCTCAATCATACAGGGAACTGGAAACACCATATATTTT. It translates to CASSSIIQGTGNTIYF.

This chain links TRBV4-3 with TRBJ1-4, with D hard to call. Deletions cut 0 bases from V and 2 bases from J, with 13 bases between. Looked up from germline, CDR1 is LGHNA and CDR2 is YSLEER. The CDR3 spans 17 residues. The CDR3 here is CASSQDLAGSTNEKLFF. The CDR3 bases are TGCGCCAGCAGCCAAGATCTAGCTGGGTCCACTAATGAAAAACTGTTTTTT.

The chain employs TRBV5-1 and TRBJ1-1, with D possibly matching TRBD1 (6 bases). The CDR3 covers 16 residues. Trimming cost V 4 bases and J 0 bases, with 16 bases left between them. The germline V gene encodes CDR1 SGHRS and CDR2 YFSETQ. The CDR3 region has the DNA TGCGCCAGCAGCCCAACATCAGGGGCCATGAACACTGAAGCTTTCTTT. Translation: CASSPTSGAMNTEAFF. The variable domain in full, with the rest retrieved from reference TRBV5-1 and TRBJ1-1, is KAGVTQTPRYLIKTRGQQVTLSCSPISGHRSVSWYQQTPGQGLQFLFEYFSETQRNKGNFPGRFSGRQFSNSRSEMNVSTLELGDSALYLCASSPTSGAMNTEAFFGQGTRLTVV.

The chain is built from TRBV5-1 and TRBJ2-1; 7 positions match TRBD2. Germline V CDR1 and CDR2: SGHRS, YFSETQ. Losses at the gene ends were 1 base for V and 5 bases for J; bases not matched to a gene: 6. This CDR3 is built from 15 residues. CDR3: CASSLRGSLHNEQFF. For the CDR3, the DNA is TGCGCCAGCAGCTTGCGCGGGAGTCTCCACAATGAGCAGTTCTTC. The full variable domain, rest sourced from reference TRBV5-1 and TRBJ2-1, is KAGVTQTPRYLIKTRGQQVTLSCSPISGHRSVSWYQQTPGQGLQFLFEYFSETQRNKGNFPGRFSGRQFSNSRSEMNVSTLELGDSALYLCASSLRGSLHNEQFFGPGTRLTVL.

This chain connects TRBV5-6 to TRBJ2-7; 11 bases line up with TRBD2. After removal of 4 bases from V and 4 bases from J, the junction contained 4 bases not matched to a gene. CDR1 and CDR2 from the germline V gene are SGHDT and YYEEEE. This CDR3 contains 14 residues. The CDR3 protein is CASSLAGGSYEQYF. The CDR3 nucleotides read TGTGCCAGCAGCCTAGCGGGGGGCTCGTACGAGCAGTACTTC.